This TCR beta chain was recovered during a study of metastatic and nonmetastatic thyroid tumors. Study overall: Peripheral blood and tumor or nodule samples from malignant and benign thyroid patients were compared. Study results and caveats: Significantly higher TCR beta diversity was reportedly seen in malignant thyroid tumors than benign nodules, in blood and tumor.

This clone was recorded at least ten times. The antigen is unknown. Authors' processing steps: The distant-metastasis classifier for papillary thyroid cancer was built from CDR3 differences across clinicopathological groups. TCRdb called clones again from the PCR reads with MiXCR. TCRdb, rather than the study authors, made the V and J calls. In the table there are roughly 22,000 clones, about a third of which are singletons. There were no patients who had received any treatment before thyroid surgery. The sequencing input was blood. The clonotype originates from a male donor with papillary thyroid cancer or a benign thyroid nodule (not recorded which). Some clones in this sample may be carry-over from other donors' samples.

The CDR3 DNA reads TGTGCCAGCTCACCCCCGGCTAGCGGGAGACCCCGGGTGTTCTTC. As protein: CASSPPASGRPRVFF. The J gene is TRBJ2-1, the V gene TRBV18, with 10 bases that match TRBD2. Trimming took 3 bases from V and 15 from J; bases not matched to a gene: 14. This CDR3 is 15 amino acids long. Germline V gene lookup returns CDR1 KGHSH and CDR2 LQKENI.